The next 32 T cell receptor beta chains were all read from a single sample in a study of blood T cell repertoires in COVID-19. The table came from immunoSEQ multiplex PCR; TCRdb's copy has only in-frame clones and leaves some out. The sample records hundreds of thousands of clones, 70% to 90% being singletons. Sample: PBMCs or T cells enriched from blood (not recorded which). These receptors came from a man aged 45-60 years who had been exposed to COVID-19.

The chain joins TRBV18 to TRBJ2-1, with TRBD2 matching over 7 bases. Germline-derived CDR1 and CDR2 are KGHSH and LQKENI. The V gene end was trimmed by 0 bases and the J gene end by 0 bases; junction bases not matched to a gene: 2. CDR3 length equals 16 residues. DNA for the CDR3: TGTGCCAGCTCACCACCTCGCGGGAGCTCCTACAATGAGCAGTTCTTC. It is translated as CASSPPRGSSYNEQFF.

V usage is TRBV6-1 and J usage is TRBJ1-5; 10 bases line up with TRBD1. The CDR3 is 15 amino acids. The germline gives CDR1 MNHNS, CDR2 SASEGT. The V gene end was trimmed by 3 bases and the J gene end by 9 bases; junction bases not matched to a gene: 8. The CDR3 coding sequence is TGTGCCAGCAGTGACACGGGACAGGGGATCGCGCCCCAGCATTTT. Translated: CASSDTGQGIAPQHF.

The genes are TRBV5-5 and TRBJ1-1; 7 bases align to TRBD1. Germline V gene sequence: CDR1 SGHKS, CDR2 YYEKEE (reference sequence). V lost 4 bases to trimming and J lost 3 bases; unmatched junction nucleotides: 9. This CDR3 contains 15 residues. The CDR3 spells CASSSRTGLYTEAFF. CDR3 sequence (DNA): TGTGCCAGCAGCAGTAGGACAGGCCTTTACACTGAAGCTTTCTTT. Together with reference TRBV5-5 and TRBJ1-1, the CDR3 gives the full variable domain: DAGVTQSPTHLIKTRGQQVTLRCSPISGHKSVSWYQQVLGQGPQFIFQYYEKEERGRGNFPDRFSARQFPNYSSELNVNALLLGDSALYLCASSSRTGLYTEAFFGQGTRLTVV.

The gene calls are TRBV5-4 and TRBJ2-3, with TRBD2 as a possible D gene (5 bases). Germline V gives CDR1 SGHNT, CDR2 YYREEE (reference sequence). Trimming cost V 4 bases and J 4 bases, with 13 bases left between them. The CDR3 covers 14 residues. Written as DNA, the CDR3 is TGTGCCAGCAGCCCCGATGGAGGTTCAGATACGCAGTATTTT. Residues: CASSPDGGSDTQYF. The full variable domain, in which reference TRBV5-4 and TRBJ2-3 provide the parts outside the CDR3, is ETGVTQSPTHLIKTRGQQVTLRCSSQSGHNTVSWYQQALGQGPQFIFQYYREEENGRGNFPPRFSGLQFPNYSSELNVNALELDDSALYLCASSPDGGSDTQYFGPGTRLTVL.

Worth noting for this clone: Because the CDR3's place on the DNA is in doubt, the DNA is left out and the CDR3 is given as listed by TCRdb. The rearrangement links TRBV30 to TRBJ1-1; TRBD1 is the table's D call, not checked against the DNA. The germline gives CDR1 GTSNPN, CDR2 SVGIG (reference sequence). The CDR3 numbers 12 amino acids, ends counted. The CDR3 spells CAWSWGQGATFF.

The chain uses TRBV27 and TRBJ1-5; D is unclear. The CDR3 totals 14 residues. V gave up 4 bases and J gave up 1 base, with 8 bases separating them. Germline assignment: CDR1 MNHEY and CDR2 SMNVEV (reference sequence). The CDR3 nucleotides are TGTGCCAGCAGTTCCCTCTCCAGCAATCAGCCCCAGCATTTT. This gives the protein CASSSLSSNQPQHF.

The DNA for the CDR3 is TGTGCCAGAAGAAAGAACTATGAGCAGTTCTTC. Amino acids: CARRKNYEQFF. This chain links TRBV27 with TRBJ2-1; no clear D. Germline values: CDR1 MNHEY, CDR2 SMNVEV (reference sequence). The CDR3 extends over 11 amino acids. The ends were cut back, 9 bases at V and 8 bases at J, with 11 bases in the middle.

The CDR3, as DNA: TGTGCCAGCCCAGCAGGGGGCAAAGAGACCCAGTACTTC. Its protein is CASPAGGKETQYF. V is TRBV6-5 and J is TRBJ2-5, with 8 bases matching TRBD1. V lost 8 bases to trimming and J lost 3 bases; unmatched junction nucleotides: 5. Germline CDR1 MNHEY, CDR2 SVGAGI. This CDR3 spans 13 amino acids.

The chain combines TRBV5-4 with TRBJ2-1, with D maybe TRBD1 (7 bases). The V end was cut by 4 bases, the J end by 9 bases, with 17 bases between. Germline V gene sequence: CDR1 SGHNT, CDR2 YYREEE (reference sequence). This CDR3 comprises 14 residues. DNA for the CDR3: TGTGCCAGCAGCCGCGAGCGGCAGGGGGGTGAGCAGTTCTTC. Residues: CASSRERQGGEQFF.

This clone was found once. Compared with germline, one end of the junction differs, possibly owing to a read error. CDR3 bases: TGTGCCATCACTGAGAACAGGGGCTATGGCTACACCTTC. This translates into CAITENRGYGYTF. V and J are TRBV10-3 and TRBJ1-2; 7 nucleotides agree with TRBD1. The CDR3 is made up of 13 amino acids. Germline V gene lookup returns CDR1 ENHRY and CDR2 SYGVKD.

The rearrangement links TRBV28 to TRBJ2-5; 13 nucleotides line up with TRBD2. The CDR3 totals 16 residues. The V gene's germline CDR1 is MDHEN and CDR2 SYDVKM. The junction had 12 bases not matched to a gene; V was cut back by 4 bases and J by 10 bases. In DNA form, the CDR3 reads TGTGCCAGCAGTTCGACGGGACTAGCGGGGAGGTTCGACCAGTACTTC. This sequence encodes CASSSTGLAGRFDQYF.

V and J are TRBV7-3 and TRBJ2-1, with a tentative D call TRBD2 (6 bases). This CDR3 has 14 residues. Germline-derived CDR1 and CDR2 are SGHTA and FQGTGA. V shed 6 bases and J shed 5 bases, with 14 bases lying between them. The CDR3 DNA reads TGTGCCAGCAGTTGGAGGGCTTACGACAATGAGCAGTTCTTC. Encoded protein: CASSWRAYDNEQFF.

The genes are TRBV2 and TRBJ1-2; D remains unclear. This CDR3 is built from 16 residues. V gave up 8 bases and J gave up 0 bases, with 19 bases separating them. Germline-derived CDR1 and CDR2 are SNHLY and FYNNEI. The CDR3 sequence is CASEARQQLANYGYTF. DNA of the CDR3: TGTGCCAGCGAGGCCCGTCAGCAGTTAGCTAACTATGGCTACACCTTC.

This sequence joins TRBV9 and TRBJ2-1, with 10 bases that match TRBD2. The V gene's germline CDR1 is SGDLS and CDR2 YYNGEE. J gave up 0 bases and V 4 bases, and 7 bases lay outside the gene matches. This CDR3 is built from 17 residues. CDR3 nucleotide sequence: TGTGCCAGCAGCCCCCGGACTAGCGGTAGCTCCTACAATGAGCAGTTCTTC. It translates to CASSPRTSGSSYNEQFF.

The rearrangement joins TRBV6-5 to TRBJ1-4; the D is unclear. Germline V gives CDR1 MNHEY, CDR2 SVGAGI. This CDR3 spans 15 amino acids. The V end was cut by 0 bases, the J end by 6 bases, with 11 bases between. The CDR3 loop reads CASSYSGLGDEKLFF. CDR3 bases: TGTGCCAGCAGTTACTCAGGGCTCGGGGATGAAAAACTGTTTTTT.

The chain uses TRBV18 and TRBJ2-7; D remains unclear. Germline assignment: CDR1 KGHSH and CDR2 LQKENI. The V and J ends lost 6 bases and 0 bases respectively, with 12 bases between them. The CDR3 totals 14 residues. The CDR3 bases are TGTGCCAGCTCTTACGACTCGTACTCCTACGAGCAGTACGTC. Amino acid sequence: CASSYDSYSYEQYV.

The CDR3 here is CASSLGGRDGEKLFF. The CDR3 nucleotides read TGTGCCAGCAGCTTAGGGGGCAGGGATGGGGAAAAACTGTTTTTT. The chain has TRBV7-2 and TRBJ1-4, with D perhaps matching TRBD1 (5 bases). The ends were cut back, 1 base at V and 8 bases at J, with 14 bases in the middle. Germline loops: CDR1 SGHTA, CDR2 FQGNSA. The CDR3 consists of 15 residues.

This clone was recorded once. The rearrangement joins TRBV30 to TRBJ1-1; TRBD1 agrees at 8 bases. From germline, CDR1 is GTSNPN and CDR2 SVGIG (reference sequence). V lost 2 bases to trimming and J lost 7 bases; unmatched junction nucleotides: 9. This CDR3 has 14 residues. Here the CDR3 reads CAWSQAGGVSEAFF. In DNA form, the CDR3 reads TGTGCCTGGAGTCAAGCAGGGGGCGTAAGTGAAGCTTTCTTT.

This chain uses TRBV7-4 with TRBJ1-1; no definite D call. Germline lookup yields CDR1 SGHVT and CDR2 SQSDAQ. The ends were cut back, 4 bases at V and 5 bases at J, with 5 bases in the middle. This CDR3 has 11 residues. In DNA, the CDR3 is TGTGCCAGCAGCTCCCCTACTGAAGCTTTCTTT. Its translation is CASSSPTEAFF.

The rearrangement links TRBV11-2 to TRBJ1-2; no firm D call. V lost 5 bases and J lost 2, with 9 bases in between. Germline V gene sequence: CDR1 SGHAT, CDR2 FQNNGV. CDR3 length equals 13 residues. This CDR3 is CASSGYSNYGYTF. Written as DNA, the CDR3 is TGTGCCAGCAGCGGGTACAGCAACTATGGCTACACCTTC.

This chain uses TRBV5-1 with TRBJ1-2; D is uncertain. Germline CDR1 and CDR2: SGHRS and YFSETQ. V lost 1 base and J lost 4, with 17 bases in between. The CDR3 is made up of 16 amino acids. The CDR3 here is CASSLMGAGRAYGYTF. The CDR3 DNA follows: TGCGCCAGCAGCTTGATGGGAGCGGGCCGCGCCTATGGCTACACCTTC.

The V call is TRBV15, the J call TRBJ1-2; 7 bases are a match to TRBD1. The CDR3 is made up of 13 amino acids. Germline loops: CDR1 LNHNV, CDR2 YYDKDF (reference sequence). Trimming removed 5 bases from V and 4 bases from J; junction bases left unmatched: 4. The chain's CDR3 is CATSSTGTYGYTF. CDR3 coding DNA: TGTGCCACCAGCTCGACAGGGACCTATGGCTACACCTTC. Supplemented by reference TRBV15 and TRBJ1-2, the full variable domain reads DAMVIQNPRYQVTQFGKPVTLSCSQTLNHNVMYWYQQKSSQAPKLLFHYYDKDFNNEADTPDNFQSRRPNTSFCFLDIRSPGLGDTAMYLCATSSTGTYGYTFGSGTRLTVV.

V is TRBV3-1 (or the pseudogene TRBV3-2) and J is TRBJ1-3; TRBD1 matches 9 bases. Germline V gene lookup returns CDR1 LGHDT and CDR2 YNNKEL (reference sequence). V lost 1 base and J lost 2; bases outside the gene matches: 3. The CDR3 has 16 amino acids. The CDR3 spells CASSQGGTGTGNTIYF. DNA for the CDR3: TGTGCCAGCAGCCAAGGAGGGACAGGGACTGGAAACACCATATATTTT.

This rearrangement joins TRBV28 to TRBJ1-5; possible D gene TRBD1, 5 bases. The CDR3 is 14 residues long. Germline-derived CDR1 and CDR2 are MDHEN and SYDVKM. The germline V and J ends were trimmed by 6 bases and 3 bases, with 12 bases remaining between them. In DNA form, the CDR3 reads TGTGCCAGCAGCCTTTGGGGCGTCAATCAGCCCCAGCATTTT. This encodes CASSLWGVNQPQHF.

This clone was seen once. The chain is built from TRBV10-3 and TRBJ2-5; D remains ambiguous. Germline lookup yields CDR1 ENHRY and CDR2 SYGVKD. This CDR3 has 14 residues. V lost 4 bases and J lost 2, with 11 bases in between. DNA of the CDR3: TGTGCCATCAGTGGGTGGGCCGCGCAAGAGACCCAGTACTTC. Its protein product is CAISGWAAQETQYF.

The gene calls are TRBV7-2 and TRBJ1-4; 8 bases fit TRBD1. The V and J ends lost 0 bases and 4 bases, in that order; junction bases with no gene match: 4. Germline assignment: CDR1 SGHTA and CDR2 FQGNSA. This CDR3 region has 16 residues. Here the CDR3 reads CASSLAIGQGNEKLFF. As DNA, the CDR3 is TGTGCCAGCAGCTTAGCCATAGGACAGGGTAATGAAAAACTGTTTTTT.

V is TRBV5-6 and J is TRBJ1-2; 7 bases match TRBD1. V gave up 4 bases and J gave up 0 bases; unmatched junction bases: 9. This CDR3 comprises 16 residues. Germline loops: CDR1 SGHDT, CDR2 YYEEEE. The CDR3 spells CASSPDRNRANYGYTF. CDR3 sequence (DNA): TGTGCCAGCAGCCCGGACAGGAACCGAGCTAACTATGGCTACACCTTC.

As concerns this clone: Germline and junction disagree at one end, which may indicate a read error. This CDR3 is CASREGIGTEELFF. The CDR3 region has the DNA TGTGCCAGTAGAGAGGGAATTGGTACCGAGGAGCTGTTTTTT. J is TRBJ2-2 and V is TRBV19; D possibly corresponds to TRBD2 (5 bases). The germline V gene encodes CDR1 LNHDA and CDR2 SQIVND (reference sequence). This CDR3 spans 14 amino acids.

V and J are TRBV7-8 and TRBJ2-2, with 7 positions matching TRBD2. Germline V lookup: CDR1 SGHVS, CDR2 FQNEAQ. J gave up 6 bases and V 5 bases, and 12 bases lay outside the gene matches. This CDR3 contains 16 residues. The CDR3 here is CASSPRRTSFSGELFF. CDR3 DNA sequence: TGTGCCAGCAGCCCTCGGAGGACTAGTTTTTCCGGGGAGCTGTTTTTT.

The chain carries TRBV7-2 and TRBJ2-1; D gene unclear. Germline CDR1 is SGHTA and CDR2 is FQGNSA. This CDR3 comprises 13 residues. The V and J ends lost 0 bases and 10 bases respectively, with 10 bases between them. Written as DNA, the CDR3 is TGTGCCAGCAGCTTAGCGCGGAGAGCAGAGCAGTTCTTC. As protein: CASSLARRAEQFF.

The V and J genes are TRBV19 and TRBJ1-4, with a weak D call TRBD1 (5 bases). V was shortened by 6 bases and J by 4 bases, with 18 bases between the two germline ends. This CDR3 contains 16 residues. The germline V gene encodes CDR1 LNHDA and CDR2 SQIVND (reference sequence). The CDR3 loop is CASRITQGSFNEKLFF. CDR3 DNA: TGTGCCAGTAGAATAACCCAGGGCAGCTTTAATGAAAAACTGTTTTTT. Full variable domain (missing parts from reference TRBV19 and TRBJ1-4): DGGITQSPKYLFRKEGQNVTLSCEQNLNHDAMYWYRQDPGQGLRLIYYSQIVNDFQKGDIAEGYSVSREKKESFPLTVTSAQKNPTAFYLCASRITQGSFNEKLFFGSGTQLSVL.

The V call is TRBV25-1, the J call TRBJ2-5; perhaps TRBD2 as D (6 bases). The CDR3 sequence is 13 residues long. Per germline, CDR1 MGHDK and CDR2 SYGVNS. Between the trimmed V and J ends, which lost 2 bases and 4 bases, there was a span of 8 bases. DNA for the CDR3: TGTGCCAGCAGTGAAGCGGGACGAGAGACCCAGTACTTC. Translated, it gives CASSEAGRETQYF. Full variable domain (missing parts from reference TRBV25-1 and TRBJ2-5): EADIYQTPRYLVIGTGKKITLECSQTMGHDKMYWYQQDPGMELHLIHYSYGVNSTEKGDLSSESTVSRIRTEHFPLTLESARPSHTSQYLCASSEAGRETQYFGPGTRLLVL.